These 23 T cell receptor beta chains originate from one sample sequenced in a study of blood T cell repertoires in COVID-19. Sequenced by immunoSEQ multiplex PCR; TCRdb stores in-frame clones only, minus some. The sample comprises some 350,000 clones, 70% to 90% of which are singletons, and over 4% rests with the top ten. The sequenced material came from PBMCs or T cells enriched from blood (not recorded which). The receptor set was obtained from a woman in her 30s who had recovered from COVID-19.

V usage is TRBV5-1 and J usage is TRBJ1-4; D remains unclear. CDR1 and CDR2 (germline): SGHRS, YFSETQ. The CDR3 is 14 amino acids. V was pared by 4 bases and J by 4 bases, with 11 bases between. The CDR3 DNA sequence: TGCGCCAGCAGCATTGGAGATTATAATGAAAAACTGTTTTTT. Encoded protein: CASSIGDYNEKLFF.

This chain links TRBV2 with TRBJ2-7; tentatively, D is TRBD1 (5 bases). CDR3 length: 15 amino acids. Germline CDR1 reads SNHLY; CDR2 reads FYNNEI. Deletions cut 1 base from V and 1 base from J, with 11 bases between. The CDR3 sequence is CASSEGVGASYEQYF. CDR3 sequence (DNA): TGTGCCAGCAGTGAAGGGGTAGGGGCTTCCTACGAGCAGTACTTC.

The chain employs TRBV18 and TRBJ2-2; possible D gene TRBD2, 5 bases. Trimming left V 4 bases short and J 5 bases short, with 14 bases between. Germline CDR1 and CDR2: KGHSH and LQKENI. The CDR3 runs to 15 residues. The DNA of the CDR3 is TGTGCCAGCTCACTTGGAGGACCCCGGACCGGGGAGCTGTTTTTT. Translated: CASSLGGPRTGELFF. The full variable domain, completed using reference TRBV18 and TRBJ2-2, is NAGVMQNPRHLVRRRGQEARLRCSPMKGHSHVYWYRQLPEEGLKFMVYLQKENIIDESGMPKERFSAEFPKEGPSILRIQQVVRGDSAAYFCASSLGGPRTGELFFGEGSRLTVL.

The rearrangement links TRBV6-1 to TRBJ1-2, with 7 bases identical to TRBD1. The CDR3 has 15 residues. V trimming: 2 bases; J trimming: 7 bases; junction bases outside the gene matches: 10. Germline V CDR1 and CDR2: MNHNS, SASEGT. The CDR3 loop is CASSERQGKVLGYTF. CDR3 DNA: TGTGCCAGCAGTGAACGACAGGGTAAGGTCCTTGGCTACACCTTC.

The J gene is TRBJ2-7, the V gene TRBV5-6, with unresolved D. The V and J ends lost 0 bases and 3 bases respectively, with 10 bases between them. This CDR3 has 14 amino acids. The germline V gene encodes CDR1 SGHDT and CDR2 YYEEEE. The CDR3 sequence: CASSLGLTLYEQYF. DNA for the CDR3: TGTGCCAGCAGCTTGGGCCTAACCCTCTACGAGCAGTACTTC.

The rearrangement joins TRBV5-6 to TRBJ2-3; D is possibly TRBD1 (6 bases). The CDR3 is 15 residues long. V was cut by 0 bases and J by 0 bases, with 8 bases left in between. Germline values: CDR1 SGHDT, CDR2 YYEEEE. This CDR3 is CASSLERGSTDTQYF. The CDR3 DNA sequence: TGTGCCAGCAGCTTGGAAAGGGGGAGCACAGATACGCAGTATTTT.

This sequence joins TRBV7-2 and TRBJ2-1; 8 bases line up with TRBD1. Germline CDR1 and CDR2: SGHTA and FQGNSA. The CDR3 is made up of 13 amino acids. J gave up 6 bases and V 4 bases, and 2 bases lay outside the gene matches. The CDR3 sequence is CASSSTGGNEQFF. The DNA of the CDR3 is TGTGCCAGCAGCTCAACAGGGGGCAATGAGCAGTTCTTC.

The V call is TRBV7-2, the J call TRBJ1-3; D may be TRBD1 (5 bases). This CDR3 spans 16 amino acids. Germline V gene sequence: CDR1 SGHTA, CDR2 FQGNSA. Trimming removed 4 bases from V and 0 bases from J, with 13 bases in between. The CDR3 loop reads CASSWAGGSSGNTIYF. CDR3 DNA sequence: TGTGCCAGCAGCTGGGCGGGGGGGAGCTCTGGAAACACCATATATTTT.

The chain joins TRBV9 to TRBJ1-1, with D possibly matching TRBD1 (6 bases). V gave up 5 bases and J gave up 3 bases, with 11 bases separating them. The CDR3 is made up of 13 amino acids. Germline assignment: CDR1 SGDLS and CDR2 YYNGEE. The CDR3 DNA is TGTGCCAGCAGTCAGGGGTCCTACACTGAAGCTTTCTTT. Protein: CASSQGSYTEAFF.

The chain uses TRBV29-1 and TRBJ1-3, with D possibly TRBD1 on 6 matching bases. Germline-derived CDR1 and CDR2 are SQVTM and ANQGSEA. Between the trimmed V and J ends, which lost 3 bases and 4 bases, there was a span of 13 bases. This CDR3 region has 14 residues. Here the CDR3 DNA reads TGCAGCGTTGAGGCGCTGGGACAAGGAAACACCATATATTTT. Amino acid sequence: CSVEALGQGNTIYF.

This sequence joins TRBV19 and TRBJ2-3; 8 nucleotides agree with TRBD2. Per germline, CDR1 LNHDA and CDR2 SQIVND (reference sequence). The CDR3 spans 17 residues. V lost 6 bases and J lost 3; bases outside the gene matches: 14. This CDR3 is CASSSLRSGGRTDTQYF. In DNA, the CDR3 is TGTGCCAGTAGCTCCCTAAGGAGCGGGGGCCGAACAGATACGCAGTATTTT.

This chain joins TRBV7-9 and TRBJ2-7; TRBD1 matches at 7 bases. The J segment lost 2 bases and the V segment lost 7 bases, leaving 8 bases of the junction unmatched. The CDR3 extends over 14 amino acids. The germline CDR1 and CDR2 sequences are SEHNR and FQNEAQ (reference sequence). The CDR3 nucleotides are TGTGCCAGCAACGTACAGGGGATCCCCTACGAGCAGTACTTC. It translates to CASNVQGIPYEQYF.

The rearrangement uses TRBV27 and TRBJ2-1; no clear D. CDR1 is MNHEY and CDR2 is SMNVEV in the germline V gene (reference sequence). The CDR3 loop spans 14 amino acids. V was cut by 5 bases and J by 4 bases, with 12 bases left in between. CDR3 DNA sequence: TGTGCCAGCAGTGAGGCCGCCGGTTACAATGAGCAGTTCTTC. Its protein product is CASSEAAGYNEQFF.

The rearrangement joins TRBV21-1 to TRBJ1-2; the table's D call TRBD1 went unverified against the DNA. TRBV21-1 is annotated as a pseudogene. The CDR3 loop spans 15 amino acids. In nucleotides, the CDR3 is TGTGCCAGCAGCACTCCCGGGACAGGATCAAATGGCTACACCTTC. It codes for CASSTPGTGSNGYTF.

The V call is TRBV28, the J call TRBJ1-2, with 9 positions matching TRBD1. Germline lookup yields CDR1 MDHEN and CDR2 SYDVKM. V was clipped by 10 bases and J by 4 bases; unmatched bases: 7. The CDR3 runs 13 residues. In nucleotides, the CDR3 is TGTGCCACCCGACAGGGGGTGATCTATGGCTACACCTTC. This codes for CATRQGVIYGYTF.

V and J are TRBV7-9 and TRBJ1-6, with TRBD1 matching 7 bases. This CDR3 is 16 amino acids long. V dropped 6 bases and J dropped 9; count of bases not matched to a gene: 14. Germline V gives CDR1 SEHNR, CDR2 FQNEAQ (reference sequence). CDR3 DNA sequence: TGTGCCAGCAGTCACGAAGGGACAGCGGGCAGTTCACCCCTCCACTTT. It encodes CASSHEGTAGSSPLHF.

The chain carries TRBV5-4 and TRBJ2-1, with 8 bases lining up with TRBD1. There are 15 residues in the CDR3. In germline, CDR1 is SGHNT, CDR2 YYREEE (reference sequence). V was pared by 0 bases and J by 9 bases, with 8 bases of the junction left unmatched. The CDR3 spells CASSLVTGVYGEQFF. The DNA of the CDR3 is TGTGCCAGCAGCTTGGTGACAGGGGTTTACGGTGAGCAGTTCTTC.

The chain joins TRBV6-5 to TRBJ2-7, with 10 positions matching TRBD1. Germline V gene lookup returns CDR1 MNHEY and CDR2 SVGAGI. V shed 4 bases, J shed 5 bases, and the junction held 5 bases outside the gene matches. This CDR3 is built from 14 residues. The chain's CDR3 is CASSWGTGVHEQYF. In nucleotides, the CDR3 is TGTGCCAGCAGTTGGGGGACAGGGGTCCACGAGCAGTACTTC.

The rearrangement joins TRBV27 to TRBJ1-5; possibly TRBD1 for D (6 bases). Germline CDR1 is MNHEY and CDR2 is SMNVEV (reference sequence). CDR3 size: 15 residues. The V and J ends lost 8 bases and 4 bases respectively, with 18 bases between them. CDR3 nucleotides: TGTGCCAGCGCGGTGCAGGGGTTTTGGAATCAGCCCCAGCATTTT. Protein: CASAVQGFWNQPQHF.

The gene calls are TRBV20-1 and TRBJ2-3; 8 bases align to TRBD1. V was clipped by 3 bases and J by 3 bases; unmatched bases: 11. Looked up from germline, CDR1 is DFQATT and CDR2 is SNEGSKA (reference sequence). This CDR3 comprises 16 residues. This CDR3 reads CSASSQGAYITDTQYF. In nucleotides, the CDR3 is TGCAGTGCTAGTTCCCAGGGGGCGTATATTACAGATACGCAGTATTTT.

The V gene is TRBV7-2, the J gene TRBJ1-1, with TRBD1 matching over 7 bases. V shed 5 bases, J shed 1 base, and the junction held 4 bases outside the gene matches. There are 14 residues in the CDR3. Looked up from germline, CDR1 is SGHTA and CDR2 is FQGNSA. CDR3 residues: CASSRWDRNTEAFF. The CDR3 bases are TGTGCCAGCAGCCGTTGGGACAGGAACACTGAAGCTTTCTTT.

V gene TRBV5-5 combines with J gene TRBJ1-1; 8 positions match TRBD1. Trimming took 4 bases from V and 3 from J; bases not matched to a gene: 5. The CDR3 extends over 14 amino acids. Germline loops: CDR1 SGHKS, CDR2 YYEKEE (reference sequence). CDR3 loop: CASSTRTGHTEAFF. The CDR3 DNA is TGTGCCAGCAGCACGCGGACAGGGCACACTGAAGCTTTCTTT.

The gene calls are TRBV29-1 and TRBJ2-7; D call uncertain. The CDR3 sequence is 13 residues long. Germline assignment: CDR1 SQVTM and CDR2 ANQGSEA. The V end was cut by 3 bases, the J end by 1 base, with 10 bases between. The CDR3 loop is CSVDVGDSYEQYF. DNA of the CDR3: TGCAGCGTTGATGTCGGAGATTCCTACGAGCAGTACTTC.